The 13 T cell receptor beta chains presented below share a single source sample, sequenced in a study of beta chain features in type 1 diabetes. Study outcomes and limitations: Shorter TCRB CDR3s, moderately but significantly so, were found in Type 1 diabetes patients in all four CD4+ subsets.

Isolated RNA was reverse transcribed in full, so expressed TCRB transcripts were sequenced. Profiled with immunoSEQ multiplex PCR; TCRdb holds only in-frame clones, not every one. Among more than 550,000 clones, around 15% were seen once, and the ten largest hold nearly 0.04%. These receptors' targets are unknown. Sequencing was carried out using naive CD4+ T cells from blood. The receptors were gathered from a man aged 18 to 30 with type 1 diabetes.

The table lists this clone with a few counts. The CDR3 nucleotides read TGTGCCAGCAGCGTAGGATCGGGAGAAGGGGGAGATACGCAGTATTTT. Translated, it gives CASSVGSGEGGDTQYF. The chain couples TRBV9 to TRBJ2-3; the D gene could be TRBD1 or TRBD2 (6 bases each). V lost 0 bases and J 5 bases, leaving 16 bases between the germline ends. CDR3 length: 16 amino acids. Germline CDR1 SGDLS, CDR2 YYNGEE.

This clone was seen more than once but under ten times. V usage is TRBV6-4 and J usage is TRBJ2-1; 12 bases are a match to TRBD2. V dropped 10 bases and J dropped 1; count of bases not matched to a gene: 17. The germline V gene has CDR1 MRHNA and CDR2 SNTAGT. CDR3 length: 19 amino acids. The CDR3, as DNA: TGTGCCACGAATTGCCCGGCTAGCGGGAGGGCCGGGTCCTACAATGAGCAGTTCTTC. Residues: CATNCPASGRAGSYNEQFF.

The chain couples TRBV4-3 to TRBJ2-2; 9 nucleotides line up with TRBD2. The CDR3 sequence is 17 residues long. The trim removed 1 base at V and 5 bases at J, leaving 8 bases unmatched. Germline V gene lookup returns CDR1 LGHNA and CDR2 YSLEER. CDR3 sequence reads: CASSQAPGLAGTGELFF. The CDR3 DNA is TGCGCCAGCAGCCAAGCCCCGGGACTAGCAGGGACCGGGGAGCTGTTTTTT.

This clone occurred a few times. CDR3 sequence reads: CASPTGSNTGELFF. CDR3 sequence (DNA): TGTGCCAGCCCCACCGGGTCTAACACCGGGGAGCTGTTTTTT. The V call is TRBV6-5, the J call TRBJ2-2; D gene ambiguous. This CDR3 contains 14 residues. Germline-derived CDR1 and CDR2 are MNHEY and SVGAGI. The germline V and J ends were trimmed by 8 bases and 2 bases, with 12 bases remaining between them.

This clone was seen only a few times. J is TRBJ2-5 and V is TRBV5-4; D may correspond to TRBD1 or TRBD2 (5 bases each). CDR1 is SGHNT and CDR2 is YYREEE in the germline V gene (reference sequence). This CDR3 has 12 residues. V gave up 5 bases and J gave up 5 bases, with 10 bases separating them. CDR3 residues: CASRREGETQYF. The CDR3 DNA follows: TGTGCCAGCAGACGCGAGGGGGAGACCCAGTACTTC.

The chain employs TRBV28 and TRBJ2-3; D is ambiguous. CDR1 is MDHEN and CDR2 is SYDVKM in the germline V gene. Trimming took 3 bases from V and 6 from J, leaving 10 bases between them. The CDR3 runs 13 residues. CDR3 region: CASSFTAWDTQYF. CDR3 nucleotides: TGTGCCAGCAGTTTTACAGCGTGGGATACGCAGTATTTT.

This chain links TRBV6-1 with TRBJ1-2; the D gene is possibly TRBD1 (5 bases). Trimming removed 8 bases from V and 2 bases from J, with 6 bases in between. In germline, CDR1 is MNHNS, CDR2 SASEGT. The CDR3 runs 11 residues. The CDR3 DNA follows: TGTGCCAGCCACAGGAACTATGGCTACACCTTC. Amino acid sequence: CASHRNYGYTF.

This clone has a handful of counts. The CDR3 region is CASSQTPPLDSYNEQFF. CDR3 nucleotide sequence: TGTGCCAGCAGCCAAACGCCGCCCCTAGACTCCTACAATGAGCAGTTCTTC. This chain links TRBV4-2 with TRBJ2-1, with D unclear. The CDR3 consists of 17 residues. The germline gives CDR1 LGHNA, CDR2 YNFKEQ. V lost 2 bases to trimming and J lost 0 bases, with 14 bases between them.

This clone was counted between two and nine times. The rearrangement joins TRBV4-2 to TRBJ1-2; 8 bases fit TRBD1. The CDR3 spans 13 residues. Germline V gene sequence: CDR1 LGHNA, CDR2 YNFKEQ. The J segment lost 8 bases and the V segment lost 1 base, leaving 3 bases of the junction unmatched. This CDR3 is CASSQVTGGGYTF. The CDR3 DNA reads TGTGCCAGCAGCCAAGTTACAGGGGGAGGCTACACCTTC.

This clone has more than one count but fewer than ten. The chain links TRBV2 to TRBJ1-5; D remains ambiguous. Trimming removed 1 base at V and 0 bases at J, with 4 bases between. Germline V CDR1 and CDR2: SNHLY, FYNNEI. This CDR3 contains 14 residues. CDR3: CASSEGTSNQPQHF. The CDR3, as DNA: TGTGCCAGCAGTGAAGGGACTAGCAATCAGCCCCAGCATTTT. The full variable domain, in which reference TRBV2 and TRBJ1-5 provide the parts outside the CDR3, is EPEVTQTPSHQVTQMGQEVILRCVPISNHLYFYWYRQILGQKVEFLVSFYNNEISEKSEIFDDQFSVERPDGSNFTLKIRSTKLEDSAMYFCASSEGTSNQPQHFGDGTRLSIL.

This clone was detected only a few times. The chain has TRBV5-1 and TRBJ2-3; D could derive from TRBD1 or TRBD2 (5 bases each). The length of the CDR3 is 17 residues. V was cut by 1 base and J by 4 bases, with 19 bases left in between. Germline CDR1 is SGHRS and CDR2 is YFSETQ. The CDR3: CASSLNGRAGTPDTQYF. Written as DNA, the CDR3 is TGCGCCAGCAGCTTGAACGGCAGGGCGGGTACTCCAGATACGCAGTATTTT.

The chain couples TRBV5-4 to TRBJ1-1; no definite D call. Per the germline V gene, CDR1 is SGHNT and CDR2 is YYREEE (reference sequence). There are 15 residues in the CDR3. The V end lost 3 bases, the J end lost 1 base, and 13 bases lay between the germline ends. DNA of the CDR3: TGTGCCAGCAGCTCTGGTCGCCAGACGAACACTGAAGCTTTCTTT. It specifies CASSSGRQTNTEAFF. Variable domain in full (rest from reference TRBV5-4 and TRBJ1-1): ETGVTQSPTHLIKTRGQQVTLRCSSQSGHNTVSWYQQALGQGPQFIFQYYREEENGRGNFPPRFSGLQFPNYSSELNVNALELDDSALYLCASSSGRQTNTEAFFGQGTRLTVV.

This clone was seen only a few times. This sequence joins TRBV4-2 and TRBJ1-2; D unclear. Germline-derived CDR1 and CDR2 are LGHNA and YNFKEQ. This CDR3 region has 13 residues. Trimming removed 1 base from V and 8 bases from J, with 11 bases in between. For the CDR3, the DNA is TGTGCCAGCAGCCAAGTTTCGGAGCGGGGCTACACCTTC. This gives the protein CASSQVSERGYTF.